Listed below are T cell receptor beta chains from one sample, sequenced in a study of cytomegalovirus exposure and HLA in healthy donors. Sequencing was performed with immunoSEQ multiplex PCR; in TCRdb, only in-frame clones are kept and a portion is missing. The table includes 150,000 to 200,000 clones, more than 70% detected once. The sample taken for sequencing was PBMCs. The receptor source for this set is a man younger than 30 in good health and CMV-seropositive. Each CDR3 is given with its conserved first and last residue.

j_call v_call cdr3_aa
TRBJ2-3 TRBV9 CASSVGTSGSMGAQYF
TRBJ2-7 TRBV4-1 CASSLSGTGGYEQYF
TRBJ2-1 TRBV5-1 CASSQTGGTGYEQFF
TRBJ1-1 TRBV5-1 CASSPAGGAPSLNTEAFF
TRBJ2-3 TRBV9 CASSLGLLDTDTQYF
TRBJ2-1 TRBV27 CASSPLLPPNNEQFF
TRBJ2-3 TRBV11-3 CASSLTSGRGTDTQYF
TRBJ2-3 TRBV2 CASNQKRADTQYF
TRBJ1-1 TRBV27 CASSLSDSSGTEAFF
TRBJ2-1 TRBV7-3 CASSLNGLDGNEQFF
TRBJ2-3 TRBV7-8 CASRRTSGIDTQYF
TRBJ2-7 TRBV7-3 CASSLSGTRGDEQYF
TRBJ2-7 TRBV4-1 CASSFDTAYEQYF
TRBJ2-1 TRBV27 CARKRRRYTYNEQFF
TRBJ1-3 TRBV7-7 CASSGGLFSGNTIYF
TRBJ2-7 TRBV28 CASLASWGQRDSNSYEQYF
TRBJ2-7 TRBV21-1 CASSKLLLRGPPYEQYF